These 9 T cell receptor beta chains came from one sample sequenced in a study of early T cells in non-severe SARS-CoV-2 infection. Each CDR3 protein gets one entry after TCRdb re-called the 5' RACE reads with MiXCR. The table shows 30,000 to 45,000 distinct CDR3 sequences, with approximately 6% occurring only once. Sequencing was performed on whole blood, taken at baseline. Receptors originate from an adult who was a healthcare worker with PCR-confirmed SARS-CoV-2 infection or an uninfected control (not recorded which).

This clonotype was counted many times. The V and J genes are TRBV4-1 and TRBJ1-3; D is possibly TRBD1 (5 bases). CDR1 and CDR2 from the germline V gene are MGHRA and YSYEKL. The CDR3 is 16 residues long. Trimming removed 2 bases at V and 0 bases at J, with 11 bases between. The CDR3 DNA follows: TGCGCCAGCAGCCAATCAGGGACCCGCTCTGGAAACACCATATATTTT. It translates to CASSQSGTRSGNTIYF.

This clonotype was seen at least ten times. This chain links TRBV20-1 with TRBJ1-5, with D uncertain. V dropped 6 bases and J dropped 11 bases, with 17 bases sitting between them. There are 12 residues in the CDR3. Germline V gives CDR1 DFQATT, CDR2 SNEGSKA (reference sequence). The CDR3 nucleotides read TGCAGTGCCGAACACGGTGAGGCGGCCCAGCATTTT. It translates to CSAEHGEAAQHF.

At least ten counts were recorded for this clonotype. The V call is TRBV10-3, the J call TRBJ2-7; D gene unclear. This CDR3 region has 14 residues. Germline CDR1 reads ENHRY; CDR2 reads SYGVKD. Trimming cost V 3 bases and J 7 bases, with 16 bases left between them. Here the CDR3 reads CAISDVGLSREQYF. CDR3 bases: TGTGCCATCAGTGACGTTGGTCTCTCTAGAGAGCAGTACTTC.

In this sample, this clonotype turned up many times. This sequence joins TRBV7-2 and TRBJ2-1; D may match TRBD1 or TRBD2 (5 bases each). The V gene lost 5 bases and the J gene lost 12 bases, with 20 bases spanning the gap. The CDR3 has 14 amino acids. The germline CDR1 and CDR2 sequences are SGHTA and FQGNSA. CDR3 DNA: TGTGCCAGCAGCGACGTCCGGACTCAGGGCGGGCAGTTCTTC. Translation: CASSDVRTQGGQFF.

The chain uses TRBV7-2 and TRBJ1-5, with D possibly TRBD1 on 5 matching bases. This CDR3 contains 14 residues. V lost 2 bases and J lost 7, with 12 bases in between. Germline V gene sequence: CDR1 SGHTA, CDR2 FQGNSA. CDR3 region: CASSLMVGRQPQHF. The CDR3 DNA follows: TGTGCCAGCAGCTTAATGGTGGGGCGGCAGCCCCAGCATTTT.

This clonotype was observed at least ten times. The genes are TRBV7-2 and TRBJ2-3; no definite D call. There are 11 residues in the CDR3. Per the germline V gene, CDR1 is SGHTA and CDR2 is FQGNSA. Trimming removed 5 bases from V and 6 bases from J, with 6 bases in between. CDR3 bases: TGTGCCAGCAGCCAAGCCGATACGCAGTATTTT. The encoded protein is CASSQADTQYF.

This clonotype turned up a few times. The chain recombines TRBV20-1 with TRBJ2-4; D ambiguous. CDR1 and CDR2 (germline): DFQATT, SNEGSKA (reference sequence). V was shortened by 0 bases and J by 0 bases, with 9 bases between the two germline ends. The CDR3 consists of 15 residues. The CDR3 nucleotides read TGCAGTGCTAGAGATTTTGGGGTAGCCAAAAACATTCAGTACTTC. Translated: CSARDFGVAKNIQYF.

The chain couples TRBV6-2 or TRBV6-3 to TRBJ1-5; D uncertain. The CDR3 loop spans 15 amino acids. Germline V gene lookup returns CDR1 MNHEY and CDR2 SVGEGT. Trimming took 7 bases from V and 5 from J, leaving 18 bases between them. The CDR3 here is CASNHLMGVYQPQHF. The CDR3 coding sequence is TGTGCCAGCAATCACCTCATGGGCGTCTATCAGCCCCAGCATTTT.

This clonotype appeared many times. The chain employs TRBV6-4 and TRBJ2-3, with D possibly matching TRBD2 (6 bases). CDR1 is MRHNA, CDR2 SNTAGT, per germline. The CDR3 runs to 14 residues. Trimming took off 2 bases at V and 0 bases at J, with 6 bases between the two ends. This chain's CDR3 is CASSDGTSTDTQYF. CDR3 sequence (DNA): TGTGCCAGCAGTGACGGGACTAGCACAGATACGCAGTATTTT.